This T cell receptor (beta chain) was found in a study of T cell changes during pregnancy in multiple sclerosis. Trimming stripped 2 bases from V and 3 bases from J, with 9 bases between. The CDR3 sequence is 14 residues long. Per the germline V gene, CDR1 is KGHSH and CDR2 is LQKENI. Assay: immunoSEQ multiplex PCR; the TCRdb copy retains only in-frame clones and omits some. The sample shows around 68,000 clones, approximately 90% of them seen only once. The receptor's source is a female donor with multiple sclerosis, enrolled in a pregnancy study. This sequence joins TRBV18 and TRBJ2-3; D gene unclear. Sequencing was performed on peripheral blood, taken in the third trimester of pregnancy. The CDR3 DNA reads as TGTGCCAGCTCACCATCAGAGACAACAGATACGCAGTATTTT. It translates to CASSPSETTDTQYF.